This TCR beta chain is drawn from a study of T cell responses to AZD1222 COVID-19 vaccine. Study-wide results and limits: Spike as a whole was targeted by vaccine-associated CD4 TCRs, dominant at 160-218 and 743-854.

With V trimmed by 3 bases and J by 0 bases, 11 bases remained unmatched. This CDR3 contains 19 residues. Germline V lookup: CDR1 SGHRS, CDR2 YFSETQ. Here immunoSEQ multiplex PCR was the method, and the copy in TCRdb shows in-frame clones only, minus some. In the table there are about 160,000 clones, around 94% of which are singletons. Of note for this clone: Its antigen is unknown.

The source was peripheral blood, collected 28 days after the second AZD1222 dose. The clonotype was recovered from an adult who received the AZD1222 COVID-19 vaccine. The rearrangement uses TRBV5-1 and TRBJ2-4; 11 nucleotides align to TRBD1. CDR3: CASSSLGTGGSVAKNIQYF. CDR3 in DNA: TGCGCCAGCAGCTCCCTAGGGACAGGGGGGTCCGTAGCCAAAAACATTCAGTACTTC. Based on the CDR3 plus reference TRBV5-1 and TRBJ2-4, the full variable domain is KAGVTQTPRYLIKTRGQQVTLSCSPISGHRSVSWYQQTPGQGLQFLFEYFSETQRNKGNFPGRFSGRQFSNSRSEMNVSTLELGDSALYLCASSSLGTGGSVAKNIQYFGAGTRLSVL.